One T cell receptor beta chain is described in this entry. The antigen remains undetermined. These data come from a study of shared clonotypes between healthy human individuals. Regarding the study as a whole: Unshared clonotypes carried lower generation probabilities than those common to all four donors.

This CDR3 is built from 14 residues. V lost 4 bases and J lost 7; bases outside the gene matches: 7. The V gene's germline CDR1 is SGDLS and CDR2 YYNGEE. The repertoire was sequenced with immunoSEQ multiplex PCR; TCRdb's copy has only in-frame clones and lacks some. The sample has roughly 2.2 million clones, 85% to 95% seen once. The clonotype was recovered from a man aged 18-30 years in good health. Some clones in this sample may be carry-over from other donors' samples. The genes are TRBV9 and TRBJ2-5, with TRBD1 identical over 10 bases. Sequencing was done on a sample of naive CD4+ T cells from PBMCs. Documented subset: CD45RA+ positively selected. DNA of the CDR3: TGTGCCAGCAGCATCGGGACAGGGGTAGGGACCCAGTACTTC. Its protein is CASSIGTGVGTQYF.